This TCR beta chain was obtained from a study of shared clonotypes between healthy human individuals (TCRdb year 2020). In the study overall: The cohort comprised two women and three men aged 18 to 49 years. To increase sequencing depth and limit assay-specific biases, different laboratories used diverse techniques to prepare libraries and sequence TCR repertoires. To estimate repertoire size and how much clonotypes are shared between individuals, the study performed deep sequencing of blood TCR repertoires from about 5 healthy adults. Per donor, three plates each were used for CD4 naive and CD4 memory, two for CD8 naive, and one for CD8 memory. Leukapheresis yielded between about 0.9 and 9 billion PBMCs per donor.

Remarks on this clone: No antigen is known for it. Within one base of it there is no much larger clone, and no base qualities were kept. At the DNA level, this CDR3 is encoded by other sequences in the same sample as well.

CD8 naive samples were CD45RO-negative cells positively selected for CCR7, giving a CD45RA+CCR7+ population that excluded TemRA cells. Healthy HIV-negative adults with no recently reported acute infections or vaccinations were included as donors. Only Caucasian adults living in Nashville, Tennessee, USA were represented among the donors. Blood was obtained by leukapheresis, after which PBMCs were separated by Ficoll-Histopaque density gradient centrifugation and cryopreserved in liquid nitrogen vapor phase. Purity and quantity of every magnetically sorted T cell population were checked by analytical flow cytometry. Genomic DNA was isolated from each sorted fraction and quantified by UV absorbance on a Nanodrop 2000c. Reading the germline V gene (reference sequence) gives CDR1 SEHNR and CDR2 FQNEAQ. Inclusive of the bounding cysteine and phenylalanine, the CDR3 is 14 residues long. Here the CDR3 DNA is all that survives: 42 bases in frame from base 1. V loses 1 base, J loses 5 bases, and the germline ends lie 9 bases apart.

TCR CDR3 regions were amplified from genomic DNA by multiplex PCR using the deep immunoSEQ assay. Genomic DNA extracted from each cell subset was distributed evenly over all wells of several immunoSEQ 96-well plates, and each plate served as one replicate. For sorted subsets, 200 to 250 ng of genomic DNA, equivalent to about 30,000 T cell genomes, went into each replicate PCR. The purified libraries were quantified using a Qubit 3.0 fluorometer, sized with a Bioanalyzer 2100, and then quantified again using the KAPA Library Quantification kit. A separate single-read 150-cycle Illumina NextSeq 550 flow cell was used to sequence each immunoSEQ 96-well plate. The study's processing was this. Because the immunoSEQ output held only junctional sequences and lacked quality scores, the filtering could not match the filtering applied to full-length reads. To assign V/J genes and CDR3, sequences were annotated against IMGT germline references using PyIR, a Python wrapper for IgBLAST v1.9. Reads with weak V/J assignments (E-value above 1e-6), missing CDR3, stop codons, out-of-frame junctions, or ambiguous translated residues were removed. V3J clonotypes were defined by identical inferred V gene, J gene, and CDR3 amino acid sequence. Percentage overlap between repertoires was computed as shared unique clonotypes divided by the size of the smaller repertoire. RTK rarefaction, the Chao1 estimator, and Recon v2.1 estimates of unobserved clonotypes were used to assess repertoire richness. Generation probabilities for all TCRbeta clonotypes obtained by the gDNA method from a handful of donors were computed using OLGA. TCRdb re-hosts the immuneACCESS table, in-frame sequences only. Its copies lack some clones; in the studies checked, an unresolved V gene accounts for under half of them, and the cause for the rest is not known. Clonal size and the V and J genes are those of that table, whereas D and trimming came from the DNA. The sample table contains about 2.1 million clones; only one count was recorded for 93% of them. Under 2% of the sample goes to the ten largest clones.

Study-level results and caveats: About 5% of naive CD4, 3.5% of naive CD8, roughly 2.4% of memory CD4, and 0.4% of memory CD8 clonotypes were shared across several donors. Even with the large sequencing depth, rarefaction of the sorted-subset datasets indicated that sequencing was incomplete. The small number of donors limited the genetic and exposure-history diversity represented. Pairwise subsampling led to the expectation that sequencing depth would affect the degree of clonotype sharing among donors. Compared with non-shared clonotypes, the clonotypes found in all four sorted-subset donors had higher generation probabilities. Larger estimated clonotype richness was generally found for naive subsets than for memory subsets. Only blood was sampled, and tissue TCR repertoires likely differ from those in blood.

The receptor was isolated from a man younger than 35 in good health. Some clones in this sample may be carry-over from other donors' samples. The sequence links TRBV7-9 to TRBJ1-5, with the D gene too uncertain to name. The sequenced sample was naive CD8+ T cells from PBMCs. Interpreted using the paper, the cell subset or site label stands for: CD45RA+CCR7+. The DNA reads TGTGCCAGCAGCTTAGTAGGTGGAGATCAGCCCCAGCATTTT. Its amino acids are CASSLVGGDQPQHF. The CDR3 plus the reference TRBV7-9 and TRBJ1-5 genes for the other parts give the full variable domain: DTGVSQNPRHKITKRGQNVTFRCDPISEHNRLYWYRQTLGQGPEFLTYFQNEAQLEKSRLLSDRFSAERPKGSFSTLEIQRTEQGDSAMYLCASSLVGGDQPQHFGDGTRLSIL.